The TCR beta chain under discussion was sequenced for a study of OX40 agonist ivuxolimab in advanced cancers. The CDR3 length is 14 residues. Unmatched junction bases numbered 7, after V lost 9 bases and J lost 3 bases. CDR1 and CDR2 from the germline V gene are MDHEN and SYDVKM. This clone was detected only once. Clones were read by immunoSEQ multiplex PCR, and TCRdb kept only the in-frame ones, dropping some. This repertoire shows tens of thousands of clones, 85% to 90% found once; its top ten account for around 4.6%. Autoimmune disease history or systemic immunosuppression was exclusionary. The specimen comprised CD4+ or CD8+ T cells sorted from blood, sampled in a trial of the OX40 agonist ivuxolimab. This rearrangement joins TRBV28 to TRBJ1-2; 10 nucleotides match TRBD1. The origin of this receptor is an adult with an advanced solid tumor such as melanoma, head and neck, liver or kidney cancer. The CDR3 DNA follows: TGTGCCAGTCAACCGGGACAGGGGTACTATGGCTACACCTTC. Translated, it gives CASQPGQGYYGYTF.